A selection of T cell receptor beta chains follows, all from one sample in a study of TIL therapy for anti-PD-1-resistant metastatic lung cancer. Measured with immunoSEQ multiplex PCR; TCRdb has only the in-frame clones, and not every one. In the table there are about 100,000 clones, roughly 65% of which are singletons. The source was tumor tissue, collected at baseline. These receptors were taken from a person between 25 and 80 years old with non-small cell lung cancer. Each CDR3 is given with its conserved first and last residue. A D gene is named only where the DNA matches it firmly. Rows may omit the clone size; those that give it use once, few, many or a size class.

CDR3	DNA	V	size	J	D
CSASGGTSLNEQFF	TGCAGTGCTAGTGGCGGGACTAGCTTGAATGAGCAGTTCTTC	TRBV20-1	.	TRBJ2-1	TRBD2
CASSGRGQDTQYF	TGTGCCAGCAGTGGAAGGGGGCAAGATACGCAGTATTTT	TRBV12-3/TRBV12-4	.	TRBJ2-3	TRBD1
CATSRRQKETQYF	TGTGCCACCAGCAGAAGACAGAAAGAGACCCAGTACTTC	TRBV15	.	TRBJ2-5	.
CSVGSLAGGETQYF	TGCAGCGTTGGGAGTCTAGCGGGAGGGGAGACCCAGTACTTC	TRBV29-1	.	TRBJ2-5	TRBD2
CAISDREDTEAFF	TGTGCCATCAGTGACAGGGAAGACACTGAAGCTTTCTTT	TRBV10-3	once	TRBJ1-1	.
CASSQDLGFPGNIQYF	TGTGCCAGCAGCCAAGATCTCGGGTTCCCGGGGAACATTCAGTACTTC	TRBV3-1/TRBV3-2	.	TRBJ2-4	.
CASSLRSRGNTIYF	TGTGCCAGCAGCTTACGGTCCAGAGGAAACACCATATATTTT	TRBV7-8	few	TRBJ1-3	.
CASSPGASGLYEQYF	TGTGCCAGCAGTCCTGGGGCTAGCGGGTTATACGAGCAGTACTTC	TRBV28	.	TRBJ2-7	TRBD2
CASRRAENYGYTF	TGTGCCAGTCGAAGGGCGGAAAACTATGGCTACACCTTC	TRBV19	once	TRBJ1-2	.
CASSSGELFF	TGTGCCAGCAGTTCTGGGGAGCTGTTTTTT	TRBV12-3/TRBV12-4	once	TRBJ2-2	.
CASSFSVRGNTEAFF	TGTGCCAGCAGCTTTTCAGTCCGGGGGAACACTGAAGCTTTCTTT	TRBV5-4	few	TRBJ1-1	.
CASSLDRGYGYTF	TGTGCCAGCAGCTTGGATAGGGGATATGGCTACACCTTC	TRBV5-4	few	TRBJ1-2	.
CASSFSGFNLLTDEQFF	TGTGCCAGCAGCTTCTCCGGTTTCAATCTACTCACGGATGAGCAGTTCTTC	TRBV11-2	once	TRBJ2-1	.
CASSLRDNRPDTQYF	TGCGCCAGCAGTCTGAGGGACAACAGGCCAGATACGCAGTATTTT	TRBV5-1	.	TRBJ2-3	.
CASSRTSGVSEQFF	TGTGCCAGCAGCAGGACTAGCGGGGTTAGTGAGCAGTTCTTC	TRBV11-3	.	TRBJ2-1	TRBD2
CASSLKGTGRRQPQHF	TGTGCCAGCAGTTTAAAGGGGACAGGGAGGCGTCAGCCCCAGCATTTT	TRBV28	.	TRBJ1-5	TRBD1
CASSQDSVLGGPVTQYF	TGCGCCAGCAGCCAAGATTCGGTGCTTGGGGGGCCGGTGACCCAGTACTTC	TRBV4-3	.	TRBJ2-5	.
CASRVSPDTQYF	TGTGCCAGCAGGGTTAGTCCAGATACGCAGTATTTT	TRBV2	.	TRBJ2-3	.
CATSRSGTARSRPQHF	TGTGCCACCAGCAGATCCGGGACAGCACGTAGTAGGCCCCAGCATTTT	TRBV15	.	TRBJ1-5	TRBD1
CASGASGGAVAGELFF	TGTGCCTCCGGGGCCAGCGGGGGGGCCGTCGCCGGGGAGCTGTTTTTT	TRBV30	.	TRBJ2-2	TRBD2
CASSTTGRTNEKLFF	TGTGCCAGCAGTACGACAGGGAGAACTAATGAAAAACTGTTTTTT	TRBV6-2/TRBV6-3	once	TRBJ1-4	TRBD1
CSVVHRITDTQYF	TGCAGCGTTGTTCACAGGATCACAGATACGCAGTATTTT	TRBV29-1	few	TRBJ2-3	.
CASSRVSDGSPNEKLFF	TGCGCCAGCAGCCGTGTCTCGGACGGGAGTCCTAATGAAAAACTGTTTTTT	TRBV5-1	.	TRBJ1-4	.
CASSFSGPVSYEQYF	TGTGCCAGCAGCTTCAGCGGGCCTGTCTCCTACGAGCAGTACTTC	TRBV7-2	.	TRBJ2-7	.
CATRDGRGQETQYF	TGTGCCACCCGGGATGGCAGGGGCCAAGAGACCCAGTACTTC	TRBV15	.	TRBJ2-5	.